Described below is a single T cell receptor (beta chain) sequence and its context. Its antigen is undetermined. The CDR3 contains 16 residues. Germline assignment: CDR1 DFQATT and CDR2 SNEGSKA (reference sequence). With 5 bases removed from V and 4 bases from J, the gap between germline ends came to 21 bases. Each CDR3 protein gets one entry after TCRdb re-called the 5' RACE reads with MiXCR. The table has roughly 1,500,000 distinct CDR3 sequences, more than 30% seen once; the top ten hold less than 0.35%. The data are from a study of identical twins. Points from the study as a whole: Models, which agreed with sharing between unrelated individuals, nonetheless underestimated the out-of-frame TCR alpha sharing seen in monozygotic twins. Abundant beta clonotypes from cord blood had fewer insertions, unlike memory repertoires, which showed none.

This clonotype was obtained from a newborn girl in good health. The sequencing input was cord blood. The chain employs TRBV20-1 and TRBJ2-1, with a weak D call TRBD2 (8 bases). CDR3 nucleotides: TGCAGTGCTGAGGGGGCAGCGGGGGCACTATACAATGAGCAGTTCTTC. This sequence encodes CSAEGAAGALYNEQFF.